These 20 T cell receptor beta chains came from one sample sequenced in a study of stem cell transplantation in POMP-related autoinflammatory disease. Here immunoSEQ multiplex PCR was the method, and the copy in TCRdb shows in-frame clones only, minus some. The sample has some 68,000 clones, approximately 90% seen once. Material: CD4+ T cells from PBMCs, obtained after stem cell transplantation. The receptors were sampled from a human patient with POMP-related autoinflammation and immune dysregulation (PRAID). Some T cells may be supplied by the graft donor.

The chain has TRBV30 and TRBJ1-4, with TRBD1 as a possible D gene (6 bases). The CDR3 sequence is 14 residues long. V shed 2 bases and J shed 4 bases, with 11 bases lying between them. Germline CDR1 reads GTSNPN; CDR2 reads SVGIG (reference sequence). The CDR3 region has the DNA TGTGCCTGGAGTTGGACAGTTCGTAATGAAAAACTGTTTTTT. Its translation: CAWSWTVRNEKLFF.

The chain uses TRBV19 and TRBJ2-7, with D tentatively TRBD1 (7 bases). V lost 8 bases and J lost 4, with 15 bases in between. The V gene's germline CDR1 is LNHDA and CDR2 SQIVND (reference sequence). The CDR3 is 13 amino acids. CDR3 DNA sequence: TGTGCCAGTGCGGCGGGACAGAAATACGAGCAGTACTTC. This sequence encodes CASAAGQKYEQYF.

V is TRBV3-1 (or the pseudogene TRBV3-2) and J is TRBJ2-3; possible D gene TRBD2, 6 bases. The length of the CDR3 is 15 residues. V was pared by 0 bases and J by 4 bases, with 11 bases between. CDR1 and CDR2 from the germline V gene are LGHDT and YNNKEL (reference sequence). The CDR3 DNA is TGTGCCAGCAGCCAAGATCGCGGGGAGGCAGATACGCAGTATTTT. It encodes CASSQDRGEADTQYF.

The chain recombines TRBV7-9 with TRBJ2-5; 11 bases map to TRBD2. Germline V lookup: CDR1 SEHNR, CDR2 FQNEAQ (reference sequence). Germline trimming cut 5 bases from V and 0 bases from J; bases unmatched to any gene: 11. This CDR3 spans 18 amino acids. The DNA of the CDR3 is TGTGCCAGCAGCCCCGGCCGGCTAGCGGGGGGACACCAAGAGACCCAGTACTTC. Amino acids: CASSPGRLAGGHQETQYF.

The CDR3 DNA reads as TGTGCCAGCAGTTTAGGCCCCAATGGAGAGACCCAGTACTTC. Its translation: CASSLGPNGETQYF. The chain combines TRBV27 with TRBJ2-5; no clear D gene. The CDR3 contains 14 residues. CDR1 is MNHEY, CDR2 SMNVEV, per germline (reference sequence). With 2 bases removed from V and 4 bases from J, the gap between germline ends came to 11 bases.

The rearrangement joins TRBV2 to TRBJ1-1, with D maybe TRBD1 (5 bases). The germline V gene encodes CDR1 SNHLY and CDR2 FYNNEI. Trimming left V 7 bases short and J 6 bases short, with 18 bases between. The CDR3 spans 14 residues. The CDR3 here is CASNLRGSLPEAFF. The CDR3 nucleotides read TGTGCCAGCAACCTACGGGGCTCGCTACCTGAAGCTTTCTTT.

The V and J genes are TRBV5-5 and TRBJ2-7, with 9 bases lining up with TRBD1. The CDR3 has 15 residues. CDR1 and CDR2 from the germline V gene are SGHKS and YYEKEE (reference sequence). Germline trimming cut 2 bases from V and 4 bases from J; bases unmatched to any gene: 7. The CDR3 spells CASSLSGTGLYEQYV. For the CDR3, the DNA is TGTGCCAGCAGCTTATCCGGGACAGGGCTATACGAGCAGTACGTC.

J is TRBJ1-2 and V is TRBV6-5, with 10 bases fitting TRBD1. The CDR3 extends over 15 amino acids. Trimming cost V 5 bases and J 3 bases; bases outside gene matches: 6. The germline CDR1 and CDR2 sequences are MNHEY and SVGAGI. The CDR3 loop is CASSTRQGADYGYTF. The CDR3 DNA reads TGTGCCAGCAGTACCAGACAGGGGGCTGACTATGGCTACACCTTC.

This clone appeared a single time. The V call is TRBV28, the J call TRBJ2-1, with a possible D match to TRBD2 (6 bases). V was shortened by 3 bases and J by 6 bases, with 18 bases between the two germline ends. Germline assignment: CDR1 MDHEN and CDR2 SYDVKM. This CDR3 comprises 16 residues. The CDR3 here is CASSFPRGLGGNEQFF. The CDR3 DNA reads TGTGCCAGCAGTTTCCCCCGGGGATTGGGGGGCAATGAGCAGTTCTTC.

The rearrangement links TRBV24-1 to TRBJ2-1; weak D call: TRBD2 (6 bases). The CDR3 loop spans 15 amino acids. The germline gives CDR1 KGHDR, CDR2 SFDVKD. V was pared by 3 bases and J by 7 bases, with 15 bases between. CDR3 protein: CATSDNRERENEQFF. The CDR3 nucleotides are TGTGCCACCAGTGATAATCGGGAGAGAGAAAATGAGCAGTTCTTC.

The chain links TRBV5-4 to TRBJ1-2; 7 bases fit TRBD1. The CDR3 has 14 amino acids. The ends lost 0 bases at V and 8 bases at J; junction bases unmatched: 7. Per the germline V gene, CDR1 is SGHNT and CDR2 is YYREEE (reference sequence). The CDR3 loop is CASSLGTGLWGYTF. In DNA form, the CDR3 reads TGTGCCAGCAGCTTGGGGACAGGCCTTTGGGGCTACACCTTC.

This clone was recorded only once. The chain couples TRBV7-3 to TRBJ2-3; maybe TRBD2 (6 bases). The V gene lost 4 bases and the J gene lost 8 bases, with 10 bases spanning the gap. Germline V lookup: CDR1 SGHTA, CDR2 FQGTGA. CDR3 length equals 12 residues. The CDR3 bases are TGTGCCAGCAGCTCCGGGGGTTCTACGCAGTATTTT. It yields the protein CASSSGGSTQYF.

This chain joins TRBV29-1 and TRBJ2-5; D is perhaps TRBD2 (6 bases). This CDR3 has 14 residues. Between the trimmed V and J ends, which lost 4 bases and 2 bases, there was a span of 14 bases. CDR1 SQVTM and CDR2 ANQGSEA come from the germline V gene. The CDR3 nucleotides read TGCAGCGTTGGCCCCGGGAGCGGACAAGAGACCCAGTACTTC. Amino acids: CSVGPGSGQETQYF.

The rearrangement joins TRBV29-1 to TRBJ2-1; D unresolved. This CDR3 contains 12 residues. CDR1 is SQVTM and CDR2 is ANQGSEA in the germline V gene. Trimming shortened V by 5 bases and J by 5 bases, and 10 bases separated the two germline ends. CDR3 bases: TGCAGCGTTTCCGATCCGAACAATGAGCAGTTCTTC. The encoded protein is CSVSDPNNEQFF.

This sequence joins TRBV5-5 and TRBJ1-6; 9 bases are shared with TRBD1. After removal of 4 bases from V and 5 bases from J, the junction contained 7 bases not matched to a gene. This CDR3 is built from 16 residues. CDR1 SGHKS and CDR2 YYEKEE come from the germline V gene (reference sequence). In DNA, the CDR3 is TGTGCCAGCAGCCCCGAGGGGACAGGGAATAATTCACCCCTCCACTTT. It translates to CASSPEGTGNNSPLHF.

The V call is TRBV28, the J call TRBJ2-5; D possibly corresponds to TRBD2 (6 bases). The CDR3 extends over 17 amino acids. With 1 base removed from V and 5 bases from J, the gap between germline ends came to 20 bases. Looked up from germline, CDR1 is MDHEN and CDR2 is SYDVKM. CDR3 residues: CASSLFVFGGLLETQYF. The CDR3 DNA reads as TGTGCCAGCAGTTTATTTGTATTTGGGGGGTTGTTGGAGACCCAGTACTTC.

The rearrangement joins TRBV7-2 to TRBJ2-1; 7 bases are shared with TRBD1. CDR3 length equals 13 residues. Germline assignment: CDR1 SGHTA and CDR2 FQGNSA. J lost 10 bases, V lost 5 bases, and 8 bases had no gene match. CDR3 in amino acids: CASSNRQGGEQFF. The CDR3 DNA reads TGTGCCAGCAGCAACAGACAGGGTGGGGAGCAGTTCTTC.

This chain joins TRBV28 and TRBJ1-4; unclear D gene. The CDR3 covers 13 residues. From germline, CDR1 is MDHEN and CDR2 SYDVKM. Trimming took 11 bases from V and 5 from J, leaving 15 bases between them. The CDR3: CACQGRRNEKLFF. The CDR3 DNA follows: TGTGCCTGCCAAGGGAGGAGAAATGAAAAACTGTTTTTT.

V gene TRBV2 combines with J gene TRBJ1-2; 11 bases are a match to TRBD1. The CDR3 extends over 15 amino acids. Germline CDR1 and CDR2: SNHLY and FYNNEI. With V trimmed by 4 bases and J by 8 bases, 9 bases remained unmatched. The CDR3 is CASSGGQGVVDGYTF. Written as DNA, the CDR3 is TGTGCCAGCAGTGGGGGACAGGGGGTAGTGGACGGCTACACCTTC.

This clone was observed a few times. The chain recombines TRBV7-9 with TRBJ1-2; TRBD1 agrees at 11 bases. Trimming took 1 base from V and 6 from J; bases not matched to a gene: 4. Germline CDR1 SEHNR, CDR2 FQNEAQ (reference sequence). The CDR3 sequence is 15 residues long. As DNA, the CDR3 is TGTGCCAGCAGCTTAGGGACAGGGGGCGCGGATGGCTACACCTTC. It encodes CASSLGTGGADGYTF.